These T cell receptor beta chains were read from a single sample in a study of blood T cell repertoires in COVID-19. TCRdb's copy holds only in-frame clones and misses some; the assay was immunoSEQ multiplex PCR. Here the sample spans 350,000 or so clones, about 92% being singletons. Sequencing input: peripheral blood. The receptors were sampled from a woman aged 60 to 75 with COVID-19, enrolled during active disease. CDR3s include the opening cysteine and the closing phenylalanine or tryptophan. Fields, in order: D gene, J gene, clone size, V gene, CDR3 protein, CDR3 DNA. A D gene is named only where the DNA matches it firmly. The listing skips clone size in some rows; elsewhere it reads once, few, many or a size class.

>TRBD1|TRBJ1-4|-|TRBV18
CASSPGQGREKLFF
TGTGCCAGCTCGCCGGGACAGGGCAGGGAAAAACTGTTTTTT
>-|TRBJ1-1|once|TRBV5-1
CASSLATGRRSTEAFF
TGCGCCAGCAGCTTGGCGACAGGTAGGAGGTCCACTGAAGCTTTCTTT
>-|TRBJ2-1|-|TRBV7-9
CASSLPDSNEQFF
TGTGCCAGCAGCCTACCGGACAGCAATGAGCAGTTCTTC
>-|TRBJ2-1|-|TRBV5-1
CASSSQGYNEQFF
TGCGCCAGCAGCTCACAGGGTTACAATGAGCAGTTCTTC
>-|TRBJ1-5|-|TRBV4-1
CASSQERFQPQHF
TGCGCCAGCAGCCAAGAGAGGTTTCAGCCCCAGCATTTT
>-|TRBJ1-4|-|TRBV5-6
CASTRTGGTEKLFF
TGTGCCAGCACACGTACGGGGGGGACGGAAAAACTGTTTTTT
>TRBD1|TRBJ1-2|-|TRBV9
CASSQTGSYGYTF
TGTGCCAGCAGCCAGACAGGGAGCTATGGCTACACCTTC
>-|TRBJ2-7|few|TRBV28
CASSLYGGPTYEQYF
TGTGCCAGCAGTTTGTACGGGGGTCCGACCTACGAGCAGTACTTC
>TRBD1|TRBJ2-3|-|TRBV10-3
CAISESTQGVATDTQYF
TGTGCCATCAGTGAGTCGACGCAGGGGGTGGCCACAGATACGCAGTATTTT
>-|TRBJ2-3|-|TRBV5-1
CASSLVAGSEDTQYF
TGCGCCAGCAGCTTGGTGGCGGGGTCGGAAGATACGCAGTATTTT
>-|TRBJ1-1|-|TRBV2
CASLQGSGTEAFF
TGTGCCAGCCTACAGGGTTCGGGCACTGAAGCTTTCTTT
>TRBD2|TRBJ2-7|-|TRBV9
CASSVTSGGAYEQYF
TGTGCCAGCAGCGTAACGAGCGGGGGGGCATACGAGCAGTACTTC
>-|TRBJ1-3|-|TRBV9
CASSSQGSGSYGNTIYF
TGTGCCAGCAGCTCTCAAGGTAGCGGATCTTATGGAAACACCATATATTTT
>TRBD1|TRBJ2-3|-|TRBV7-6
CASSLPGQGSNTQYF
TGTGCCAGCAGCTTACCGGGACAGGGGAGTAATACGCAGTATTTT
>-|TRBJ1-6|-|TRBV3-1/TRBV3-2
CASSQDTPGYNNSPLHF
TGTGCCAGCAGCCAAGATACGCCAGGGTACAACAATTCACCCCTCCACTTT
>-|TRBJ1-1|-|TRBV19
CASSIDGGAAAEAFF
TGTGCCAGTAGTATAGATGGAGGGGCGGCGGCTGAAGCTTTCTTT
>TRBD1|TRBJ1-2|-|TRBV4-1
CASSPLQGDRAYGYTF
TGCGCCAGCAGCCCACTACAGGGTGACAGGGCCTATGGCTACACCTTC
>TRBD1|TRBJ1-2|-|TRBV30
CAWRPGTVYGYTF
TGTGCCTGGAGACCGGGGACAGTCTATGGCTACACCTTC
>-|TRBJ1-3|-|TRBV11-2
CASSLYAGHDSGNTIYF
TGTGCCAGCAGCTTATATGCAGGTCACGACTCTGGAAACACCATATATTTT
>-|TRBJ2-5|-|TRBV28
CASSLYRQKETQYF
TGTGCCAGCAGTTTATATAGACAGAAAGAGACCCAGTACTTC
>-|TRBJ2-1|-|TRBV5-1
CASSLVGAGTYNEQFF
TGCGCCAGCAGCTTGGTGGGTGCAGGGACCTACAATGAGCAGTTCTTC
>-|TRBJ1-6|-|TRBV9
CASSPGVGLNSPLHF
TGTGCCAGTTCCCCCGGGGTCGGACTTAATTCACCCCTCCACTTT
>TRBD1|TRBJ2-7|-|TRBV5-1
CASSPGQGNEQYF
TGCGCCAGCAGCCCAGGACAGGGTAACGAGCAGTACTTC
>TRBD1|TRBJ1-6|-|TRBV19
CASSIRDRENSPLHF
TGTGCCAGTAGTATCCGGGACAGAGAAAATTCACCCCTCCACTTT
>TRBD1|TRBJ1-1|once|TRBV19
CASSIPGQGARGTEAFF
TGTGCCAGTAGTATCCCGGGACAGGGGGCCCGGGGCACTGAAGCTTTCTTT
>TRBD1|TRBJ1-2|-|TRBV18
CASSLLDRADYGYTF
TGTGCCAGCTCACTCCTAGACAGGGCGGACTATGGCTACACCTTC
>TRBD1|TRBJ1-6|-|TRBV4-1
CASSLRDSYNSPLHF
TGCGCCAGCAGCTTACGGGACAGTTATAATTCACCCCTCCACTTT
>TRBD2|TRBJ2-2|-|TRBV7-8
CASSERLAGSLELFF
TGTGCCAGCAGCGAAAGACTAGCGGGGTCCCTGGAGCTGTTTTTT
>-|TRBJ2-5|-|TRBV7-9
CASSVLGAGDQETQYF
TGTGCCAGCAGCGTCCTGGGGGCAGGGGATCAAGAGACCCAGTACTTC
>TRBD1|TRBJ1-2|once|TRBV15
CATSTLRQGGYTF
TGTGCCACCAGCACTCTAAGACAGGGTGGCTACACCTTC
>TRBD1|TRBJ2-5|-|TRBV6-5
CATRQGAWETQYF
TGTGCCACTCGACAGGGGGCTTGGGAGACCCAGTACTTC
>TRBD1|TRBJ1-2|-|TRBV19
CASSSKTGGREGYTF
TGTGCCAGTAGTTCCAAGACAGGGGGCAGGGAGGGCTACACCTTC
>TRBD1|TRBJ1-2|-|TRBV18
CASSPPGQLYGYTF
TGTGCCAGCTCACCGCCGGGACAGCTTTATGGCTACACCTTC
>-|TRBJ1-3|-|TRBV5-1
CASSFTGNTIYF
TGCGCCAGCAGCTTCACTGGAAACACCATATATTTT
>-|TRBJ1-2|-|TRBV7-9
CASSFGTGGYTF
TGTGCCAGCAGTTTCGGAACAGGCGGCTACACCTTC
>-|TRBJ2-3|-|TRBV28
CASSSPGTDTQYF
TGTGCCAGCAGTTCCCCGGGGACAGATACGCAGTATTTT
>-|TRBJ1-6|-|TRBV28
CASSSPVGGRKSPLHF
TGTGCCAGCAGTTCCCCGGTAGGGGGAAGAAAGTCACCCCTCCACTTT
>-|TRBJ2-5|-|TRBV7-8
CASSLGTSIKTQYF
TGTGCCAGCAGCTTAGGTACTAGCATTAAGACCCAGTACTTC
>TRBD1|TRBJ2-1|-|TRBV7-3
CASSKGQGNEQFF
TGTGCCAGCAGCAAGGGACAGGGGAATGAGCAGTTCTTC